These T cell receptor beta chains were read from a single sample in a study of blood T cell repertoires in COVID-19. Sequencing was performed with immunoSEQ multiplex PCR; in TCRdb, only in-frame clones are kept and a portion is missing. The top ten clones hold 9.5% to 12% of a sample with roughly 180,000 clones, more than 80% of them seen once. The specimen was peripheral blood. These receptors all stem from a woman between 40 and 50 years old with COVID-19, enrolled during active disease. Each CDR3 is given with its conserved first and last residue. D genes are given only for firm matches. Size is stated for part of the rows, as once, few or many counts, or as a class when the clone is expanded.

v_gene,j_gene,d_gene,abundance,CDR3nt,CDR3aa
TRBV19,TRBJ1-1,-,-,TGTGCCAGTAGTATAGATGGCCGGGGTCGGACTGAAGCTTTCTTT,CASSIDGRGRTEAFF
TRBV30,TRBJ1-2,-,-,TGTGCCTGGAGTATCGGGACGGGGGATGGCTACACCTTC,CAWSIGTGDGYTF
TRBV29-1,TRBJ2-1,-,-,TGCAGCGTAGCCAGGGGTGGGGAGCAGTTCTTC,CSVARGGEQFF
TRBV6-5,TRBJ2-7,-,-,TGTGCCAGTACTAGCAACCGAAATCACGAGCAGTACTTC,CASTSNRNHEQYF
TRBV30,TRBJ2-1,TRBD2,-,TGTGCCTGGAGTGTACTAGCGGGAAATGAGCAGTTCTTC,CAWSVLAGNEQFF
TRBV16,TRBJ2-7,-,-,TGTGCCAGCAGCCAATTCCCGGACGAGGGAACCCACGAGCAGTACTTC,CASSQFPDEGTHEQYF
TRBV29-1,TRBJ1-1,-,-,TGCAGCGTTAGTTTCTCGTCCGAGAGGGCTTTCTTT,CSVSFSSERAFF
TRBV30,TRBJ2-2,TRBD2,-,TGTGCCTGGGGACCTGGACTAGCGGCTACCGGGGAGCTGTTTTTT,CAWGPGLAATGELFF
TRBV4-2,TRBJ1-4,-,-,TGTGCCAGCAGCGCGGCCTCAGGGGAAAAACTGTTTTTT,CASSAASGEKLFF
TRBV6-5,TRBJ1-2,-,-,TGTGCCAGCAGACCGACTGCAGGGAGGTATGGCTACACCTTC,CASRPTAGRYGYTF
TRBV5-4,TRBJ2-2,TRBD1,once,TGTGCCAGCAGCCAAGGACAGGTCAGGACCGGGGAGCTGTTTTTT,CASSQGQVRTGELFF
TRBV12-5,TRBJ2-3,TRBD2,few,TGTGCTAGTGGGACGGGGGGGTCAGATACGCAGTATTTT,CASGTGGSDTQYF
TRBV6-5,TRBJ2-6,-,-,TGTGCCAGCAGAGACAGCTCTGGGGCCAACGTCCTGACTTTC,CASRDSSGANVLTF
TRBV6-5,TRBJ2-1,TRBD2,-,TGTGCCAGCGGAGGTAGCGGGATCTCCTACAATGAGCAGTTCTTC,CASGGSGISYNEQFF
TRBV24-1,TRBJ1-1,TRBD1,-,TGTGCCACCAGTGACCTCACTTCACATCCAGGGGGTAAGACTGAAGCTTTCTTT,CATSDLTSHPGGKTEAFF
TRBV19,TRBJ1-5,TRBD1,-,TGTGCCAGTAAGGCAGGGGGGAATCAGCCCCAGCATTTT,CASKAGGNQPQHF
TRBV5-6,TRBJ2-2,-,-,TGTGCCAGCAGCCGGACACTAAACACCGGGGAGCTGTTTTTT,CASSRTLNTGELFF
TRBV27,TRBJ2-5,TRBD2,-,TGTGCCAGCAGTTTATCGGGACTAGCGGGAGGTTGGCAGACCCAGTACTTC,CASSLSGLAGGWQTQYF
TRBV19,TRBJ1-6,-,few,TGTGCCAGTCGACCGGACAGCCCTAATTCACCCCTCCACTTT,CASRPDSPNSPLHF
TRBV27,TRBJ1-3,TRBD1,-,TGTGCCAGTAGGGACAGGGTCGCTGGAAACACCATATATTTT,CASRDRVAGNTIYF
TRBV5-1,TRBJ1-1,TRBD1,-,TGCGCCAGCAGCTCTGGGACAGGGAGGAACACTGAAGCTTTCTTT,CASSSGTGRNTEAFF
TRBV28,TRBJ2-5,TRBD2,-,TGTGCCAGCAGTTCCCGACTAGCGGGGGAAGAGACCCAGTACTTC,CASSSRLAGEETQYF
TRBV6-6,TRBJ2-5,-,-,TGTGCCAGCAGGCGGGACCTACAAGAGACCCAGTACTTC,CASRRDLQETQYF
TRBV5-1,TRBJ2-3,-,-,TGCGCCAGCAGCTTGGAATCCGGTAGCGGTAGCACCCCGCAGTATTTT,CASSLESGSGSTPQYF
TRBV13,TRBJ2-2,-,-,TGTGCCAGCAGCCCTACTATCACCGGGGAGCTGTTTTTT,CASSPTITGELFF
TRBV10-3,TRBJ2-7,TRBD2,-,TGTGCCATCAGTGACTTCCTAGCGGGAGGGACCCGCGCCCAGTACTTC,CAISDFLAGGTRAQYF
TRBV28,TRBJ1-4,-,once,TGTGCCAGCAGGATCACAGGCCGTAATGAAAAACTGTTTTTT,CASRITGRNEKLFF
TRBV14,TRBJ1-6,TRBD1,-,TGTGCCAGCAGCAACCAAAGGACAGGGCTTGGAGCCCTCCACTTT,CASSNQRTGLGALHF
TRBV11-3,TRBJ2-5,TRBD2,-,TGTGCCAGCAGCAAAGGGGGCGCGGGGGGGCCTGGAGAGACCCAGTACTTC,CASSKGGAGGPGETQYF
TRBV9,TRBJ2-7,TRBD2,once,TGTGCCAGCAGCGTAGGGGTAGCGGGAGCCTACGAGCAGTACTTC,CASSVGVAGAYEQYF
TRBV12-3/TRBV12-4,TRBJ1-5,-,-,TGTGCCAGCAGTGAGAAGAACAATCAGCCCCAGCATTTT,CASSEKNNQPQHF
TRBV5-4,TRBJ1-1,-,-,TGTGCCAGCGGGGACACCTTACCTGAAGCTTTCTTT,CASGDTLPEAFF
TRBV5-1,TRBJ2-5,TRBD1,-,TGCGCCAGCAGCTCCCTCGGGACAGGGGTAGAAGAGACCCAGTACTTC,CASSSLGTGVEETQYF
TRBV11-2,TRBJ2-1,TRBD1,-,TGTGCCAGCAGCTTGGAGGGACAGGGGGTGGGCAATGAGCAGTTCTTC,CASSLEGQGVGNEQFF
TRBV6-5,TRBJ2-7,-,-,TGTGCCAGCAGTTACCGGGCGGGGTACTACGAGCAGTACTTC,CASSYRAGYYEQYF
TRBV19,TRBJ1-4,TRBD1,few,TGTGCCAGTAGTATTTCCGAGACAGGGAAAAAACTGTTTTTT,CASSISETGKKLFF
TRBV5-1,TRBJ2-7,-,-,TGCGCCAGCAGTCCCTCAGGCCTCGACGACTACGAGCAGTACTTC,CASSPSGLDDYEQYF
TRBV3-1/TRBV3-2,TRBJ1-1,-,-,TGTGCCAGCAGCCAGTTTGGAGGGAACACTGAAGCTTTCTTT,CASSQFGGNTEAFF
TRBV2,TRBJ2-7,-,-,TGTGCCAGCAGTCGGGGGGCCACTAGCTCCTACGAGCAGTACTTC,CASSRGATSSYEQYF
TRBV4-1,TRBJ1-1,-,-,TGCGCCAGCAGCACCTTGGTGGGGGGGACTGAAGCTTTCTTT,CASSTLVGGTEAFF
TRBV9,TRBJ2-3,TRBD2,-,TGTGCCAGCAGCGTTAGCGGGAGAGGAACAGATACGCAGTATTTT,CASSVSGRGTDTQYF
TRBV6-5,TRBJ2-1,-,-,TGTGCCAGCAGTTACGGACAGTTTTCCACTAAGCTCTTC,CASSYGQFSTKLF
TRBV4-1,TRBJ2-1,TRBD2,-,TGCGCCAGCAGCCAAGATGACGGGGGGTACAATGAGCAGTTCTTC,CASSQDDGGYNEQFF